This TCR beta chain was sequenced for a study of CD8+ T cells in alopecia areata. Across the whole study: The duration of tofacitinib was 6 to 18 months, with 6 months off drug afterward. Findings and limits, study-wide: Scalp and blood samples kept many expanded lesional clones throughout tofacitinib. Scalp clonality and expanded CD8+ clones among the top 100 fell significantly with tofacitinib. Scalp samples also yield sequences of resident alphabeta T cells from normal skin.

The CDR3 length is 14 residues. Germline V gene data show CDR1 as SGHTA and CDR2 as FQGTGA. Trimming left V 2 bases short and J 0 bases short, with 4 bases between. RNA extraction and reverse transcription yielded cDNA as sequencing template. TCRdb keeps only in-frame clones here, not all; method: immunoSEQ multiplex PCR. The sample contains about 270,000 clones, approximately 60% of which appear only once. Indicated treatment: oral pan-JAK inhibitor, 5-10 mg twice daily. Concerning this clone itself: The antigen remains unidentified.

The origin of this receptor is a human donor with alopecia areata. The chain carries TRBV7-3 and TRBJ2-2; D is undetermined. This material consisted of CD4+ T cells sorted from blood, taken around week 54, from a patient treated with tofacitinib. CDR3 DNA: TGTGCCAGCAGCTTAGCCGCGAACACCGGGGAGCTGTTTTTT. It codes for CASSLAANTGELFF.